The 26 T cell receptor beta chains below were found in one sample sequenced in a study of blood T cells in healthy people across ages. A J-beta primer mix and a sample-barcoded 5' primer were used in a second PCR of roughly 6 to 11 cycles. From the 5' RACE reads, TCRdb called clonotypes with MiXCR, one entry per CDR3 protein. Of about 1,800,000 distinct CDR3 sequences listed, roughly 30% are singletons. The sequenced material came from blood. Every receptor here comes from a woman aged 25 to 39 in good health.

Many counts were recorded for this clonotype. The chain joins TRBV27 to TRBJ2-5; 7 nucleotides line up with TRBD2. After removal of 0 bases from V and 5 bases from J, the junction contained 6 bases not matched to a gene. Germline CDR1 MNHEY, CDR2 SMNVEV (reference sequence). CDR3 size: 15 residues. CDR3 amino acids: CASSLSRDYTETQYF. CDR3 nucleotide sequence: TGTGCCAGCAGTTTATCCCGGGACTATACGGAGACCCAGTACTTC.

Comments on this clonotype: This sequence may be a read error, since a much larger clone differs from it by one base. V usage is TRBV6-6 and J usage is TRBJ2-7; 8 bases map to TRBD1. There are 16 residues in the CDR3. Germline-derived CDR1 and CDR2 are MNHNY and SVGAGI (reference sequence). With 5 bases clipped from V and 2 bases from J, the junction kept 11 bases outside the gene matches. The CDR3 nucleotides are TGTGCCAGCAGTCCCACCTCGGACAGGGCACCCTACGAGCAGTACTTC. Translated: CASSPTSDRAPYEQYF.

A remark on this clonotype: Sequence at one end of the junction differs from germline and may be a read error. The gene calls are TRBV5-1 and TRBJ2-1; D is unclear. The CDR3 sequence is 14 residues long. Germline lookup yields CDR1 SGHRS and CDR2 YFSETQ. Here the CDR3 DNA reads TGCGCCAGCGGCTTGGGTCTCGAAATCAATGAGCAGTTCTTC. Amino acid sequence: CASGLGLEINEQFF.

The genes are TRBV14 and TRBJ2-6; the D gene is possibly TRBD1 (6 bases). V lost 0 bases and J 4 bases, leaving 13 bases between the germline ends. The CDR3 extends over 17 amino acids. Germline V gives CDR1 SGHDN, CDR2 FVKESK. CDR3 in DNA: TGTGCCAGCAGCCAAGAGGAATGGGGGCGGGGGGCCAACGTCCTGACTTTC. This codes for CASSQEEWGRGANVLTF. The full variable domain, with the rest looked up from reference TRBV14 and TRBJ2-6, is EAGVTQFPSHSVIEKGQTVTLRCDPISGHDNLYWYRRVMGKEIKFLLHFVKESKQDESGMPNNRFLAERTGGTYSTLKVQPAELEDSGVYFCASSQEEWGRGANVLTFGAGSRLTVL.

This chain joins TRBV20-1 and TRBJ2-7, with D possibly being TRBD1 or TRBD2 (6 bases each). The CDR3 covers 16 residues. Trimming pared 0 bases from V and 3 bases from J, leaving 18 bases between. Per the germline V gene, CDR1 is DFQATT and CDR2 is SNEGSKA (reference sequence). CDR3 sequence reads: CSARDEGGPEGYEQYF. CDR3 nucleotides: TGCAGTGCTAGAGATGAGGGGGGACCTGAGGGCTACGAGCAGTACTTC.

In regard to this clonotype: At one boundary the junction diverges from the germline segment, which might be a read error. The V gene is TRBV12-3 or TRBV12-4, the J gene TRBJ2-5, with no clear D. The CDR3 totals 11 residues. For the CDR3, the DNA is TGTGCCAGCGGTTTATTAGAGACCCAGTACTTC. Its translation is CASGLLETQYF.

In this sample, this clonotype turned up many times. V gene TRBV19 combines with J gene TRBJ2-7; D tentatively reads TRBD1 or TRBD2 (6 bases each). V was cut by 0 bases and J by 2 bases, with 11 bases left in between. The CDR3 spans 15 residues. CDR1 is LNHDA and CDR2 is SQIVND in the germline V gene (reference sequence). The CDR3 here is CASSIERGPTYEQYF. DNA for the CDR3: TGTGCCAGTAGTATAGAACGGGGGCCTACCTACGAGCAGTACTTC.

The chain links TRBV7-9 to TRBJ2-7, with a possible D match to TRBD1 (6 bases). The germline V gene has CDR1 SEHNR and CDR2 FQNEAQ (reference sequence). The ends were cut back, 5 bases at V and 5 bases at J, with 13 bases in the middle. CDR3 length: 13 amino acids. CDR3 residues: CASSHTQGNEQYF. CDR3 DNA: TGTGCCAGCAGCCACACACAGGGAAACGAGCAGTACTTC.

The gene calls are TRBV7-6 and TRBJ2-1; TRBD2 matches 10 bases. The trim removed 5 bases at V and 9 bases at J, leaving 13 bases unmatched. Germline V gene lookup returns CDR1 SGHVS and CDR2 FNYEAQ. The CDR3 loop spans 16 amino acids. The CDR3 protein is CASSTRSGRAGFEQFF. The CDR3 DNA reads as TGTGCCAGCAGCACCAGGAGCGGGAGGGCCGGTTTTGAGCAGTTCTTC.

Note on this clonotype: A much larger clone lies one base from this, so it may be a read error. The chain is built from TRBV7-2 and TRBJ2-7; the D call may be TRBD1 or TRBD2 (5 bases each). CDR3 length: 13 amino acids. The V gene's germline CDR1 is SGHTA and CDR2 FQGNSA. With 5 bases removed from V and 6 bases from J, the gap between germline ends came to 14 bases. The CDR3 nucleotides are TGTGCCAGCAGCGCCGCCAGGGCGGGCGAGCAGTACTTC. It is translated as CASSAARAGEQYF.

V gene TRBV6-6 combines with J gene TRBJ2-7; 10 bases match TRBD2. The CDR3 sequence is 14 residues long. V lost 6 bases, J lost 3 bases, and 5 bases stayed unmatched. CDR1 MNHNY and CDR2 SVGAGI come from the germline V gene (reference sequence). The CDR3: CASRNSGRLYEQYF. The CDR3 DNA reads TGTGCCAGCAGGAATAGCGGGAGGCTCTACGAGCAGTACTTC.

The chain combines TRBV24-1 with TRBJ2-5, with D perhaps matching TRBD2 (6 bases). This CDR3 is 16 amino acids long. The V end lost 1 base, the J end lost 5 bases, and 16 bases lay between the germline ends. The germline CDR1 and CDR2 sequences are KGHDR and SFDVKD. The CDR3 bases are TGTGCCACCAGTGATTTCGGAGGCGCGGGGAGCGAGACCCAGTACTTC. This sequence encodes CATSDFGGAGSETQYF.

This clonotype occurred many times. The V call is TRBV7-2, the J call TRBJ2-1; D possibly uses TRBD1 or TRBD2 (6 bases each). This CDR3 region has 17 residues. The V gene lost 3 bases and the J gene lost 8 bases, with 23 bases spanning the gap. Germline V gene data show CDR1 as SGHTA and CDR2 as FQGNSA. Here the CDR3 reads CASSFLPGLAKGDEQFF. CDR3 DNA sequence: TGTGCCAGCAGCTTTCTACCGGGACTCGCAAAGGGGGATGAGCAGTTCTTC.

The sample holds many counts of this clonotype. The rearrangement links TRBV5-1 to TRBJ2-7; D is uncertain. Between the trimmed V and J ends, which lost 0 bases and 2 bases, there was a span of 6 bases. Looked up from germline, CDR1 is SGHRS and CDR2 is YFSETQ. This CDR3 is built from 13 residues. Written as DNA, the CDR3 is TGCGCCAGCAGCTTGGACGAAACCTACGAGCAGTACTTC. Its translation is CASSLDETYEQYF.

The chain carries TRBV7-9 and TRBJ1-4; 12 positions match TRBD1. The germline gives CDR1 SEHNR, CDR2 FQNEAQ (reference sequence). Losses at the gene ends were 4 bases for V and 7 bases for J; bases not matched to a gene: 4. The CDR3 has 15 amino acids. The DNA for the CDR3 is TGTGCCAGCAGCTACAGGGACAGGGGGCGTGAAAAACTGTTTTTT. Protein: CASSYRDRGREKLFF. The variable domain in full, with the rest retrieved from reference TRBV7-9 and TRBJ1-4, is DTGVSQNPRHKITKRGQNVTFRCDPISEHNRLYWYRQTLGQGPEFLTYFQNEAQLEKSRLLSDRFSAERPKGSFSTLEIQRTEQGDSAMYLCASSYRDRGREKLFFGSGTQLSVL.

This clonotype was recorded a few times. This sequence joins TRBV5-1 and TRBJ2-5, with 9 bases matching TRBD2. The length of the CDR3 is 15 residues. V gave up 5 bases and J gave up 5 bases; unmatched junction bases: 10. The germline V gene has CDR1 SGHRS and CDR2 YFSETQ. CDR3 region: CASRRSGGEEETQYF. CDR3 coding DNA: TGCGCCAGCAGACGTAGCGGGGGAGAGGAGGAGACCCAGTACTTC.

This clonotype was found once. Possible read error: a much larger clone is one base away. This sequence joins TRBV4-3 and TRBJ2-4; no clear D gene. The germline gives CDR1 LGHNA, CDR2 YSLEER. This CDR3 comprises 17 residues. In DNA form, the CDR3 reads TGCGCCAGCCGCCAAGATGTATCGGTGTTACCCAAAAACATTCAGTACTTC. Translated: CASRQDVSVLPKNIQYF.

This sequence joins TRBV11-1 and TRBJ2-6; perhaps D is TRBD1 or TRBD2 (5 bases each). Trimming removed 3 bases at V and 0 bases at J, with 24 bases between. The germline V gene encodes CDR1 SGHAT and CDR2 FQDESV (reference sequence). This CDR3 comprises 21 residues. The CDR3 coding sequence is TGTGCCAGCAGCTTTGGGATGTACGGGGTAAGGGGATTCTCTGGGGCCAACGTCCTGACTTTC. Its protein product is CASSFGMYGVRGFSGANVLTF.

V and J are TRBV4-1 and TRBJ2-2, with D unresolved. The CDR3 consists of 13 residues. The germline V gene encodes CDR1 MGHRA and CDR2 YSYEKL. Trimming stripped 3 bases from V and 8 bases from J, with 10 bases between. CDR3 in DNA: TGCGCCAGCAGCCATCGGCAAAGGGGGGAGCTGTTTTTT. Encoded protein: CASSHRQRGELFF.

This clonotype was seen only once. The CDR3 carries no conserved terminal phenylalanine or tryptophan, so it likely arises from a read error. This chain uses TRBV12-3 or TRBV12-4 with TRBJ2-1; TRBD1 agrees at 7 bases. CDR3 length equals 15 residues. The ends lost 6 bases at V and 7 bases at J; junction bases unmatched: 12. CDR3 loop: CASRREGQGENEQFL. CDR3 in DNA: TGTGCCAGCAGACGCGAGGGGCAGGGGGAAAATGAGCAGTTCCTC.

J is TRBJ2-3 and V is TRBV12-3 or TRBV12-4, with 9 bases matching TRBD1. This CDR3 is 15 amino acids long. V dropped 5 bases and J dropped 3; count of bases not matched to a gene: 6. DNA of the CDR3: TGTGCCAGCAGTCGGTCGGGACAGGGTACAGATACGCAGTATTTT. Its protein is CASSRSGQGTDTQYF.

This clonotype was observed many times. The genes are TRBV15 and TRBJ2-7; 10 positions match TRBD1. There are 14 residues in the CDR3. The germline V gene encodes CDR1 LNHNV and CDR2 YYDKDF (reference sequence). V trimming: 5 bases; J trimming: 4 bases; junction bases outside the gene matches: 5. CDR3 residues: CATSPGTGVYEQYF. The DNA of the CDR3 is TGTGCCACCAGCCCCGGGACAGGGGTGTACGAGCAGTACTTC.

The chain is built from TRBV4-1 and TRBJ2-7, with 8 bases that match TRBD2. The CDR3 has 14 amino acids. Trimming cost V 3 bases and J 4 bases; bases outside gene matches: 5. Germline V gives CDR1 MGHRA, CDR2 YSYEKL. The CDR3 bases are TGCGCCAGCAGCCAGGGCGTAGCGGGGTACGAGCAGTACTTC. Translating it yields CASSQGVAGYEQYF.

This clonotype showed up many times. The V and J genes are TRBV27 and TRBJ2-6, with a weak D call TRBD2 (5 bases). CDR3 length: 16 residues. Germline CDR1 MNHEY, CDR2 SMNVEV (reference sequence). V was trimmed by 5 bases and J by 0 bases, leaving 11 bases between them. CDR3 sequence (DNA): TGTGCCAGCAGTCGAGGACTGAACTCTGGGGCCAACGTCCTGACTTTC. This encodes CASSRGLNSGANVLTF.

The chain links TRBV5-1 to TRBJ2-4; either TRBD1 or TRBD2 may supply D (6 bases each). The CDR3 extends over 13 amino acids. The germline gives CDR1 SGHRS, CDR2 YFSETQ. Trimming stripped 4 bases from V and 13 bases from J, with 18 bases between. CDR3 sequence (DNA): TGCGCCAGCAGCCGGGGACAAGACGCGGGGCAGTACTTC. It is translated as CASSRGQDAGQYF.

This rearrangement joins TRBV7-3 to TRBJ2-5; TRBD2 aligns across 7 bases. J gave up 5 bases and V 5 bases, and 11 bases lay outside the gene matches. The CDR3 length is 15 residues. Germline loops: CDR1 SGHTA, CDR2 FQGTGA. CDR3 region: CASSPTTRGGETQYF. CDR3 DNA: TGTGCCAGCAGCCCCACAACGAGGGGAGGGGAGACCCAGTACTTC.